The 9 T cell receptor delta chains given below trace back to one sample, sequenced in a study of Vδ1+ human thymocytes. The template was reverse-transcribed extracted RNA. Pooled V-gene forward primers with one constant-region reverse primer generated the CDR3 amplicons by multiplex PCR. TCRdb reapplied CATT to the multiplex PCR reads. The table lists some 54,000 delta-chain clones, approximately 15% of them singletons. These receptors have no known antigen. Findings and caveats of the study: Highly polyclonal TRG and TRD repertoires with Gaussian CDR3 length distributions appeared in thymus.

Sample: Vdelta1+ gamma-delta thymocytes from the thymus. Subset defined: FACS-sorted CD3+ TCRalphabeta- TCRVdelta1+ TCRVdelta2- thymocytes. The receptors were sampled from a boy in the first two years of life who had congenital heart surgery.

Only a few counts were recorded for this clone. One end of the junction does not line up with germline, which may come from a read error. The V gene is TRDV1, the J gene TRDJ1; 8 nucleotides line up with TRDD3. The CDR3 has 21 amino acids. The germline V gene has CDR1 TSWWSYY and CDR2 QGS. The DNA for the CDR3 is TGCGCTCTTGGGGAACTTTCCTTACAACCTGGGGGACTTCTGTACACCGATAAACTCATCTTT. Translated, it gives CALGELSLQPGGLLYTDKLIF.

The V and J genes are TRDV1 and TRDJ1, with 12 bases matching TRDD3. This CDR3 has 20 amino acids. V lost 2 bases, J lost 3 bases, and 16 bases stayed unmatched. Per germline, CDR1 TSWWSYY and CDR2 QGS. CDR3 region: CALGEYGYWGILVGADKLIF. The CDR3 coding sequence is TGTGCTCTTGGGGAATACGGGTACTGGGGGATACTAGTCGGGGCCGATAAACTCATCTTT.

The gene calls are TRDV1 and TRDJ1; 8 positions agree with TRDD3. Germline assignment: CDR1 TSWWSYY and CDR2 QGS. The CDR3 totals 17 residues. V shed 3 bases, J shed 3 bases, and the junction held 12 bases outside the gene matches. The CDR3 is CALGDPFRGIRADKLIF. The DNA of the CDR3 is TGTGCTCTTGGGGACCCCTTCCGAGGGATACGCGCCGATAAACTCATCTTT.

This clone came up a few times. The chain has TRDV1 and TRDJ1; the D call may be TRDD2 or TRDD3 (5 bases each). V dropped 6 bases and J dropped 7 bases, with 27 bases sitting between them. Germline-derived CDR1 and CDR2 are TSWWSYY and QGS. The CDR3 is 17 residues long. The CDR3 spells CALGALLAYDPLGKLIF. CDR3 nucleotides: TGTGCTCTTGGAGCTCTCCTAGCATACGACCCTCTCGGTAAACTCATCTTT.

This clone was picked up a small number of times. The rearrangement uses TRDV1 and TRDJ1, with D possibly TRDD3 on 5 matching bases. The V end lost 11 bases, the J end lost 2 bases, and 21 bases lay between the germline ends. The CDR3 spans 15 residues. CDR1 TSWWSYY and CDR2 QGS come from the germline V gene. The CDR3 region has the DNA TGTGCTATAGCCTCCCGGGGAGTTTTGACCGATAAACTCATCTTT. This translates into CAIASRGVLTDKLIF.

The V call is TRDV1, the J call TRDJ1; 8 bases are a match to TRDD3. Germline V gene sequence: CDR1 TSWWSYY, CDR2 QGS. This CDR3 spans 18 amino acids. V lost 4 bases and J lost 3; bases outside the gene matches: 16. For the CDR3, the DNA is TGTGCTCTTGGGGGTTCCCTGGGGGACCTCAAATATGCCGATAAACTCATCTTT. Translated: CALGGSLGDLKYADKLIF.

This clone has only a few counts. This chain joins TRDV1 and TRDJ1; D assignment may be TRDD2 or TRDD3 (6 bases each). V was cut by 6 bases and J by 0 bases, with 32 bases left in between. CDR3 length equals 21 residues. Germline CDR1 is TSWWSYY and CDR2 is QGS. CDR3 residues: CALGFFLHPKGGPPYTDKLIF. DNA of the CDR3: TGTGCTCTTGGCTTCTTCCTCCACCCGAAGGGGGGACCTCCGTACACCGATAAACTCATCTTT.

This chain connects TRDV1 to TRDJ1; 9 positions agree with TRDD3. Germline-derived CDR1 and CDR2 are TSWWSYY and QGS. J was trimmed by 0 bases and V by 0 bases; bases with no gene match: 29. This CDR3 is built from 25 residues. As DNA, the CDR3 is TGTGCTCTTGGGGAACTACTCCTACCGGGGATACGCCTCCCTTCCAAACGCGAGTACACCGATAAACTCATCTTT. Translation gives CALGELLLPGIRLPSKREYTDKLIF.

Only a few counts were recorded for this clone. This chain joins TRDV1 and TRDJ2, with TRDD3 matching over 10 bases. J lost 8 bases, V lost 9 bases, and 21 bases had no gene match. The CDR3 runs 18 residues. Germline CDR1 reads TSWWSYY; CDR2 reads QGS. The CDR3 spells CALRNRLLGLGDEAQLFF. Here the CDR3 DNA reads TGTGCTCTCCGAAACCGACTTCTGGGACTGGGGGATGAGGCACAACTCTTCTTT.